The rows below give T cell receptor beta chains drawn from one sample of a study of graft-versus-host responses after intestinal transplantation. Their antigen targets remain unknown. Clones were sequenced by immunoSEQ multiplex PCR, and TCRdb holds only the in-frame ones, with some missing. The table records about 85,000 clones, approximately 90% of them present only once. The source was unstimulated CD8+ T cells sorted from spleen or lymph node cells, collected before transplant. The receptors here all came from a human donor who was the organ donor for an intestinal transplant. The CDR3 runs from the conserved cysteine through the conserved F or W. The D gene is left open where the match is weak. Where a row states a size, it is once, few, many or the class of an expanded clone; other rows omit it.

TRBJ2-1,-,TRBD2,TRBV5-1,CASSFISGEPYNEQFF,TGCGCCAGCAGCTTTATTAGCGGGGAACCCTACAATGAGCAGTTCTTC
TRBJ2-3,-,TRBD2,TRBV4-1,CASSQDDSGLYSDTQYF,TGCGCCAGCAGCCAAGACGACTCGGGACTATATTCAGATACGCAGTATTTT
TRBJ1-2,-,TRBD1,TRBV7-3,CASSPPSGTGVSHYGYTF,TGTGCCAGCAGCCCGCCCTCCGGGACAGGGGTGTCTCACTATGGCTACACCTTC
TRBJ2-7,-,-,TRBV7-9,CASSLASPTRNEQYF,TGTGCCAGCAGCTTAGCCTCCCCTACCCGGAACGAGCAGTACTTC
TRBJ2-2,few,TRBD1,TRBV19,CASSNGGTGGPGELFF,TGTGCCAGTAGTAATGGGGGGACAGGGGGACCCGGGGAGCTGTTTTTT
TRBJ2-5,-,-,TRBV15,CATSLTLQETQYF,TGTGCCACCAGCCTGACCCTCCAAGAGACCCAGTACTTC
TRBJ1-1,-,-,TRBV6-5,CASSSGQTTEAFF,TGTGCCAGCAGTAGTGGACAGACCACTGAAGCTTTCTTT
TRBJ2-1,medium-sized,-,TRBV27,CASSLAGSYNEQFF,TGTGCCAGCAGTTTAGCAGGGTCCTACAATGAGCAGTTCTTC
TRBJ2-3,-,-,TRBV6-5,CASSYSRIATDTQYF,TGTGCCAGCAGTTACTCGAGAATAGCTACAGATACGCAGTATTTT
TRBJ2-7,-,-,TRBV2,CASHQGSYEQYF,TGTGCCAGCCACCAGGGATCCTACGAGCAGTACTTC
TRBJ1-1,-,-,TRBV6-5,CASSSIGSLSAFF,TGTGCCAGCAGCTCGATAGGGTCGCTCTCAGCTTTCTTT
TRBJ1-1,once,TRBD1,TRBV5-4,CAIGQGSGAFF,TGTGCCATCGGACAGGGCTCGGGGGCTTTCTTT
TRBJ2-3,once,TRBD1,TRBV9,CASRSRDSTTDTQYF,TGTGCCAGCAGGAGCCGGGACAGCACCACAGATACGCAGTATTTT
TRBJ2-7,once,-,TRBV11-2,CASSFGVSYEQYF,TGTGCCAGCAGCTTCGGGGTCTCCTACGAGCAGTACTTC
TRBJ1-5,-,-,TRBV11-2,CASSFPNQPQHF,TGTGCCAGCAGCTTCCCCAATCAGCCCCAGCATTTT
TRBJ2-7,-,-,TRBV21-1,CASSKEGGLTTYEQYF,TGTGCCAGCAGCAAAGAAGGGGGACTAACGACCTACGAGCAGTACTTC
TRBJ2-1,-,TRBD2,TRBV19,CASSFGTSGYNEQFF,TGTGCCAGTAGTTTTGGGACTAGCGGATACAATGAGCAGTTCTTC
TRBJ1-1,-,TRBD1,TRBV5-1,CASSFTGESEAFF,TGCGCCAGCAGCTTTACAGGGGAATCTGAAGCTTTCTTT
TRBJ1-5,-,TRBD1,TRBV2,CASNGGTGASNQPQHF,TGTGCCAGCAATGGAGGGACAGGGGCTAGCAATCAGCCCCAGCATTTT
TRBJ2-1,-,TRBD2,TRBV4-2,CASSQEDFRLAGGPLANEQFF,TGTGCCAGCAGCCAAGAAGATTTTAGACTAGCGGGAGGGCCCCTCGCCAATGAGCAGTTCTTC
TRBJ1-1,-,-,TRBV2,CASSDRSMNTEAFF,TGTGCCAGCAGCGACAGGTCAATGAACACTGAAGCTTTCTTT
TRBJ2-5,-,-,TRBV6-1,CASSERRPGDQETQYF,TGTGCCAGCAGTGAAAGACGGCCAGGGGACCAAGAGACCCAGTACTTC
TRBJ2-5,-,TRBD2,TRBV7-8,CASSPLAEETQYF,TGTGCCAGCAGTCCACTAGCGGAAGAGACCCAGTACTTC
TRBJ2-2,-,-,TRBV9,CASSPGTSNTGELFF,TGTGCCAGCAGCCCCGGGACCAGTAACACCGGGGAGCTGTTTTTT
TRBJ2-7,-,-,TRBV7-6,CASSLERGLDEQYF,TGTGCCAGCAGCTTAGAGCGAGGATTGGACGAGCAGTACTTC
TRBJ2-7,-,-,TRBV5-1,CASSSPHHEQYF,TGCGCCAGCAGCTCCCCCCACCACGAGCAGTACTTC
TRBJ1-1,-,-,TRBV19,CASSTWAETMNTEAFF,TGTGCCAGTAGTACATGGGCAGAGACTATGAACACTGAAGCTTTCTTT
TRBJ1-1,-,-,TRBV7-3,CASSLSGRDTEAFF,TGTGCCAGCAGCTTATCGGGACGGGACACTGAAGCTTTCTTT
TRBJ2-2,-,TRBD2,TRBV27,CASSFSGGAGELFF,TGTGCCAGCAGTTTTTCGGGGGGGGCCGGGGAGCTGTTTTTT
TRBJ1-2,-,-,TRBV5-1,CASRQAQTRVRRYGYTF,TGCGCCAGCAGGCAAGCACAAACCAGGGTGCGGAGATATGGCTACACCTTC
TRBJ2-3,-,TRBD2,TRBV7-3,CASSLGLAGSDTQYF,TGTGCCAGCAGCTTAGGACTAGCGGGATCAGATACGCAGTATTTT
TRBJ1-1,-,-,TRBV7-9,CASSLATWGGNTEAFF,TGTGCCAGCAGCTTAGCGACGTGGGGGGGAAATACTGAAGCTTTCTTT
TRBJ2-7,-,TRBD1,TRBV30,CAWSGGQGIDEQYF,TGTGCCTGGAGTGGAGGACAGGGGATCGACGAGCAGTACTTC
TRBJ2-6,-,TRBD1,TRBV2,CATRGLGANVLTF,TGTGCCACCAGGGGGCTTGGGGCCAACGTCCTGACTTTC
TRBJ1-4,-,-,TRBV29-1,CSVVDRKNEKLFF,TGCAGCGTTGTCGACAGGAAGAATGAAAAACTGTTTTTT
TRBJ2-1,-,TRBD2,TRBV6-1,CASSEASGGASNEQFF,TGTGCCAGCAGTGAAGCTAGCGGGGGGGCGAGTAATGAGCAGTTCTTC
TRBJ1-3,-,-,TRBV6-5,CASTQSAGNTIYF,TGTGCCAGCACTCAGAGCGCTGGAAACACCATATATTTT
TRBJ1-1,-,-,TRBV5-6,CASSLGYRGVNTEAFF,TGTGCCAGCAGCTTGGGATACCGGGGAGTGAACACTGAAGCTTTCTTT
TRBJ2-3,once,TRBD2,TRBV9,CASSVAWDYTDTQYF,TGTGCCAGCAGCGTAGCTTGGGACTACACAGATACGCAGTATTTT
TRBJ2-1,-,TRBD2,TRBV19,CATQAGGTYNEQFF,TGTGCCACACAAGCGGGAGGCACCTACAATGAGCAGTTCTTC
TRBJ1-1,-,TRBD1,TRBV25-1,CASSDPGQGATEAFF,TGTGCCAGCAGTGACCCTGGACAGGGAGCCACTGAAGCTTTCTTT
TRBJ1-4,-,-,TRBV6-1,CASSRKEKLFF,TGTGCCAGCAGTCGTAAGGAAAAACTGTTTTTT
TRBJ2-2,-,-,TRBV7-3,CASSLFPSTGELFF,TGTGCCAGCAGCTTGTTTCCGTCCACCGGGGAGCTGTTTTTT
TRBJ2-3,-,TRBD2,TRBV5-4,CASSGLLAGYRTSTDTQYF,TGTGCCAGCAGCGGGCTACTAGCGGGTTATCGTACTAGCACAGATACGCAGTATTTT
TRBJ2-7,-,TRBD1,TRBV12-5,CASGLHPGTGSLSYEQYF,TGTGCTAGTGGTTTGCACCCGGGGACAGGGTCTTTGTCCTACGAGCAGTACTTC
TRBJ2-7,-,-,TRBV14,CASSPQGYEQYF,TGTGCCAGCAGCCCCCAGGGCTACGAGCAGTACTTC
TRBJ1-2,-,-,TRBV19,CASSMRGGGYTF,TGTGCCAGTAGTATGCGCGGAGGTGGCTACACCTTC